The clone carrying this T cell receptor (beta chain) was counted ten times or more. Time point described: after trial treatment. Treatment: LDRT plus nivolumab, ipilimumab, low-dose cyclophosphamide and aspirin (RACIN trial). Alpha- and beta-chain coverage of first-strand cDNA came from TRAV- and TRBV-specific primers. For amplifying TCRs, the PCR ran for approximately 18 cycles with Phusion, which was used together with a constant-region primer and the adapter on the V primers. Via MiXCR, TCRdb re-called the reads, giving one row per CDR3 protein. The sample has roughly 100,000 distinct CDR3 sequences; about 20% are singletons. This CDR3 is built from 14 residues. Trimming cost V 0 bases and J 8 bases, with 16 bases left between them. The V gene's germline CDR1 is SQVTM and CDR2 ANQGSEA. This record belongs to a study of low-dose radiotherapy and immunotherapy resistance in tumors.

The V call is TRBV29-1, the J call TRBJ1-2, with D perhaps TRBD1 (6 bases). The receptor was isolated from a male donor with prostate cancer. Sequenced material: PBMCs, taken after low-dose radiotherapy plus immunotherapy. This CDR3 is CSVEEGPRGSGYTF. Written as DNA, the CDR3 is TGCAGCGTTGAAGAGGGGCCCAGGGGAAGCGGCTACACCTTC.